One and the same sample provided the 19 T cell receptor beta chains below, sequenced in a study of T-cell memory formation after mild COVID-19. TCRdb redid the calling of the 5' RACE reads with MiXCR, one entry per CDR3 protein. The table records approximately 450,000 distinct CDR3 sequences, approximately 18% of them present only once. The sequencing input was PBMCs or a T cell subset sorted from them (not recorded which). The receptors shown here come from an adult woman who had mild COVID-19 (a few samples of this study predate the infection). Cell type and time point are not known.

The chain links TRBV5-1 to TRBJ2-3, with 7 nucleotides matching TRBD2. Germline trimming cut 4 bases from V and 1 base from J; bases unmatched to any gene: 6. Germline lookup yields CDR1 SGHRS and CDR2 YFSETQ. The CDR3 runs to 15 residues. The CDR3 region is CASSSSGAGTDTQYF. Here the CDR3 DNA reads TGCGCCAGCAGCAGCAGCGGGGCTGGCACAGATACGCAGTATTTT.

This chain links TRBV21-1 with TRBJ2-7; the DNA was not compared with TRBD2, the D call given in the table. TRBV21-1 counts as a pseudogene. This CDR3 has 15 residues. The CDR3 sequence is CASSPRGRPVDEQYF. The CDR3 bases are TGTGCCAGCAGCCCGCGAGGGCGGCCGGTTGACGAGCAGTACTTC.

This clonotype was observed a handful of times. CDR3 protein: CASSPDTSGAYQETQYF. Written as DNA, the CDR3 is TGCGCCAGCAGCCCAGATACTAGCGGAGCCTACCAAGAGACCCAGTACTTC. This chain uses TRBV5-1 with TRBJ2-5, with 8 bases identical to TRBD2. The CDR3 extends over 17 amino acids. Germline CDR1 reads SGHRS; CDR2 reads YFSETQ. Trimming at V came to 4 bases and at J to 0 bases, leaving 11 bases not matched to a gene.

This chain connects TRBV5-1 to TRBJ2-5; possibly TRBD1 for D (6 bases). Germline lookup yields CDR1 SGHRS and CDR2 YFSETQ. The CDR3 runs 16 residues. V lost 0 bases to trimming and J lost 4 bases, with 16 bases between them. CDR3 in DNA: TGCGCCAGCAGCTTGGCGCCCAGGGGCGCGGGAGAGACCCAGTACTTC. Protein: CASSLAPRGAGETQYF.

The CDR3 coding sequence is TGTGCCAGCAGTCCAATCGGGACTAACTACAATGAGCAGTTCTTC. It is translated as CASSPIGTNYNEQFF. The V and J genes are TRBV12-3 or TRBV12-4 and TRBJ2-1; 7 bases map to TRBD2. CDR3 size: 15 residues. The V and J ends lost 5 bases and 3 bases, in that order; junction bases with no gene match: 7.

At least ten counts were recorded for this clonotype. This chain links TRBV5-6 with TRBJ1-1, with D maybe TRBD1 (5 bases). The V and J ends lost 0 bases and 6 bases respectively, with 18 bases between them. The CDR3 consists of 16 residues. In germline, CDR1 is SGHDT, CDR2 YYEEEE. The CDR3, as DNA: TGTGCCAGCAGCTTGGAAGGGTACGGGACGCCGGCTGAAGCTTTCTTT. It specifies CASSLEGYGTPAEAFF.

This clonotype occurred a few times. The V and J genes are TRBV15 and TRBJ1-5; D call uncertain. CDR1 and CDR2 from the germline V gene are LNHNV and YYDKDF (reference sequence). V lost 0 bases to trimming and J lost 1 base, with 7 bases between them. This CDR3 is built from 15 residues. CDR3 loop: CATSRDPQSNQPQHF. As DNA, the CDR3 is TGTGCCACCAGCAGAGATCCACAGAGCAATCAGCCCCAGCATTTT.

The rearrangement uses TRBV5-4 and TRBJ2-5, with D possibly TRBD2 on 6 matching bases. The CDR3 totals 15 residues. The germline CDR1 and CDR2 sequences are SGHNT and YYREEE (reference sequence). V was cut by 3 bases and J by 5 bases, with 17 bases left in between. The CDR3 is CASSSPGTSRETQYF. The CDR3 nucleotides read TGTGCCAGCAGCTCACCCGGGACTTCTAGGGAGACCCAGTACTTC.

The V gene is TRBV19, the J gene TRBJ2-6; 7 bases map to TRBD2. CDR1 and CDR2 from the germline V gene are LNHDA and SQIVND (reference sequence). This CDR3 is 17 amino acids long. V dropped 3 bases and J dropped 3; count of bases not matched to a gene: 8. The CDR3 DNA reads TGTGCCAGTAGTATCCCTGGTGCGGGGGTTGGGGCCAACGTCCTGACTTTC. Translating gives CASSIPGAGVGANVLTF. The full variable domain, in which reference TRBV19 and TRBJ2-6 provide the parts outside the CDR3, is DGGITQSPKYLFRKEGQNVTLSCEQNLNHDAMYWYRQDPGQGLRLIYYSQIVNDFQKGDIAEGYSVSREKKESFPLTVTSAQKNPTAFYLCASSIPGAGVGANVLTFGAGSRLTVL.

The rearrangement joins TRBV20-1 to TRBJ2-3; perhaps TRBD2 as D (6 bases). The CDR3 has 12 residues. The germline gives CDR1 DFQATT, CDR2 SNEGSKA (reference sequence). With 7 bases removed from V and 3 bases from J, the gap between germline ends came to 11 bases. The CDR3 DNA reads as TGCAGTGTGGGGGGAGAAACAGATACGCAGTATTTT. Translation gives CSVGGETDTQYF.

The CDR3 is CASTPLEWYNEQFF. The CDR3 DNA follows: TGTGCCAGCACCCCGTTGGAGTGGTACAATGAGCAGTTCTTC. The chain recombines TRBV14 with TRBJ2-1; D remains unclear. The CDR3 runs to 14 residues. The germline gives CDR1 SGHDN, CDR2 FVKESK. V lost 7 bases and J lost 4, with 14 bases in between.

This clonotype was recorded at least ten times. This rearrangement joins TRBV3-1 to TRBJ2-5; 9 bases fit TRBD1. Germline CDR1 is LGHDT and CDR2 is YNNKEL (reference sequence). With V trimmed by 1 base and J by 5 bases, 5 bases remained unmatched. The CDR3 is made up of 15 amino acids. In nucleotides, the CDR3 is TGTGCCAGCAGCCAAGTACAGGGGGCCGGGGAGACCCAGTACTTC. It is translated as CASSQVQGAGETQYF.

This clonotype was found a few times. The chain recombines TRBV7-9 with TRBJ2-7; no firm D call. The CDR3 is 16 amino acids. Germline-derived CDR1 and CDR2 are SEHNR and FQNEAQ (reference sequence). Trimming left V 5 bases short and J 2 bases short, with 19 bases between. This chain's CDR3 is CASSPKWQALAYEQYF. The DNA for the CDR3 is TGTGCCAGCAGCCCGAAGTGGCAGGCGTTAGCCTACGAGCAGTACTTC.

This clonotype has ten or more counts. This chain connects TRBV9 to TRBJ2-7, with D unclear. CDR3 length: 14 amino acids. Per germline, CDR1 SGDLS and CDR2 YYNGEE. V lost 2 bases and J lost 0, with 9 bases in between. The CDR3 is CASSVGASSYEQYF. The CDR3 DNA follows: TGTGCCAGCAGCGTCGGTGCGAGCTCCTACGAGCAGTACTTC.

This chain links TRBV4-1 with TRBJ1-2; D is undetermined. Germline CDR1 and CDR2: MGHRA and YSYEKL. The ends were cut back, 7 bases at V and 1 base at J, with 16 bases in the middle. This CDR3 has 15 residues. The CDR3 region is CASNDDGRNNYGYTF. CDR3 sequence (DNA): TGCGCCAGCAACGATGACGGACGGAATAACTATGGCTACACCTTC.

The chain employs TRBV5-6 and TRBJ2-7; D unresolved. V was pared by 2 bases and J by 6 bases, with 6 bases between. Germline V CDR1 and CDR2: SGHDT, YYEEEE. There are 11 residues in the CDR3. The CDR3 DNA reads TGTGCCAGCAGCTTATCCATCGAGCAGTACTTC. Its translation: CASSLSIEQYF.

This clonotype has more than one count but fewer than ten. The chain couples TRBV4-3 to TRBJ2-2; 15 positions match TRBD2. The CDR3 sequence is 19 residues long. V trimming: 2 bases; J trimming: 4 bases; junction bases outside the gene matches: 8. Germline V gives CDR1 LGHNA, CDR2 YSLEER. The CDR3 region is CASSQNTRTSGRGTGELFF. CDR3 DNA: TGCGCCAGCAGCCAAAACACTAGGACTAGCGGGAGGGGCACCGGGGAGCTGTTTTTT.

This chain connects TRBV3-1 to TRBJ2-7; 10 positions agree with TRBD2. This CDR3 comprises 14 residues. The trim removed 2 bases at V and 3 bases at J, leaving 1 base unmatched. Germline assignment: CDR1 LGHDT and CDR2 YNNKEL (reference sequence). As DNA, the CDR3 is TGTGCCAGCAGCCAACTAGCGGGGGACTACGAGCAGTACTTC. This sequence encodes CASSQLAGDYEQYF.

The rearrangement uses TRBV5-1 and TRBJ1-6; 7 positions agree with TRBD1. The CDR3 covers 19 residues. Germline values: CDR1 SGHRS, CDR2 YFSETQ. J lost 0 bases, V lost 5 bases, and 14 bases had no gene match. CDR3 sequence: CASSTGERSKISYNSPLHF. The CDR3 coding sequence is TGCGCCAGCAGTACAGGGGAACGGAGTAAGATCTCCTATAATTCACCCCTCCACTTT.